The present T cell receptor beta chain was sequenced within a study of T cells in Graves' hyperthyroidism and ophthalmopathy. Background on the study: Peripheral blood was taken when the disease was first diagnosed, before any treatment began.

Every diagnosis used clinical symptoms, serum thyroxine and TRAb, thyroid ultrasound and orbital computed tomography. This sample holds PBMCs from 8 to 10 ml fresh peripheral blood. Notes on the study in general: Researchers report that a 13 V-J model separated ophthalmopathy from stable hyperthyroidism.

This clonotype was counted ten times or more. Antigen specificity is unknown. Amplified TCR beta CDR3 regions came from RNA transcripts. RT-PCR in the first round (using the HTBI primer set) targeted the TCR CDR3. One entry per CDR3 protein results from TCRdb running MiXCR on the multiplex PCR reads. The repertoire holds over 400,000 distinct CDR3 sequences, roughly 15% seen once, with around 13% in the top ten. Between the trimmed V and J ends, which lost 0 bases and 2 bases, there was a span of 9 bases. The CDR3 is made up of 14 amino acids. Germline CDR1 is DFQATT and CDR2 is SNEGSKA (reference sequence).

The genes are TRBV20-1 and TRBJ2-3; D possibly corresponds to TRBD2 (6 bases). Sample: blood. This TCR was recovered from a young man with Graves' ophthalmopathy. The CDR3 spells CSARDPGLTDTQYF. CDR3 DNA: TGCAGTGCTAGAGATCCGGGACTCACAGATACGCAGTATTTT.